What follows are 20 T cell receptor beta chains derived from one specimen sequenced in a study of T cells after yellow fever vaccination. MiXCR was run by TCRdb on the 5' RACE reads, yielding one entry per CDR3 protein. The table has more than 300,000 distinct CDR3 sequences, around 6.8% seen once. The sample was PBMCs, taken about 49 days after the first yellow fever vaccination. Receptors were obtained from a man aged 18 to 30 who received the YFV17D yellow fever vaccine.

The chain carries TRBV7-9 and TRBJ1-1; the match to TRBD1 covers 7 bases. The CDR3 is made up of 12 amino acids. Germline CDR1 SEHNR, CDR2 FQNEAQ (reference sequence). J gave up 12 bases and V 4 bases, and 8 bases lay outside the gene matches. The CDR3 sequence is CASSYPGQRSFF. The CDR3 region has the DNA TGTGCCAGCAGCTATCCGGGACAGCGTTCTTTCTTT.

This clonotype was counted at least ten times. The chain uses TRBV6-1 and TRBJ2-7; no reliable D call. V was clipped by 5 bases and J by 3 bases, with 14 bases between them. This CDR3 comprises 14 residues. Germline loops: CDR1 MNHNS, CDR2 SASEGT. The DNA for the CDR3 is TGTGCCAGCAGTCCTCCCCACCCCCTCTACGAGCAGTACTTC. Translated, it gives CASSPPHPLYEQYF.

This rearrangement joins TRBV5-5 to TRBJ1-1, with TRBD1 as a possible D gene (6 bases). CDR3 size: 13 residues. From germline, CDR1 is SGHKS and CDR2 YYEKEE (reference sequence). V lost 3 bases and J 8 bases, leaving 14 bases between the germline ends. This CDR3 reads CASSWGDTGEAFF. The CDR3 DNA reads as TGTGCCAGCAGCTGGGGGGACACCGGCGAAGCTTTCTTT.

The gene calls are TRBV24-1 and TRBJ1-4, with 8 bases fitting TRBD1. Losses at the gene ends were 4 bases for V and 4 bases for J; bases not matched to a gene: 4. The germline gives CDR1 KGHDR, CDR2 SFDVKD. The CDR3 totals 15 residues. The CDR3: CATSEPGQGNEKLFF. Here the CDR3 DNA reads TGTGCCACCAGTGAACCAGGACAGGGTAATGAAAAACTGTTTTTT.

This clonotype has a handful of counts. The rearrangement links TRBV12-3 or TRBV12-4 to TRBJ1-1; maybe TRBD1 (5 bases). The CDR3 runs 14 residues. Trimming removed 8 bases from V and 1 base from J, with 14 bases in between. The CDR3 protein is CASGNGGGNTEAFF. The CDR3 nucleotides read TGTGCCAGCGGAAATGGTGGGGGGAACACTGAAGCTTTCTTT.

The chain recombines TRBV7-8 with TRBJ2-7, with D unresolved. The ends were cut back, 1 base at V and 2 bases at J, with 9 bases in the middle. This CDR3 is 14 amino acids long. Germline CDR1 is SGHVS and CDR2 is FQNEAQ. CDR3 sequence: CASSLGASAYEQYV. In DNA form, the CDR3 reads TGTGCCAGCAGCTTAGGGGCCAGCGCCTACGAGCAGTACGTC.

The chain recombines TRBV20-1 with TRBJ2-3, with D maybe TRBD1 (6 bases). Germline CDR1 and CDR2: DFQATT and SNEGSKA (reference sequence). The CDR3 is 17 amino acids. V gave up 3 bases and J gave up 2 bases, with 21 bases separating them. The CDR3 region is CSASSFGGGPHTDTQYF. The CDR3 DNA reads TGCAGTGCTAGTTCGTTTGGGGGCGGTCCCCACACAGATACGCAGTATTTT.

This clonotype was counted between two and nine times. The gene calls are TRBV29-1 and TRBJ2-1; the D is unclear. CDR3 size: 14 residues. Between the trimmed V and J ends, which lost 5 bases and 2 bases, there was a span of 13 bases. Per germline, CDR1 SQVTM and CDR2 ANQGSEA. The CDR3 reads CSVQLTVAYNEQFF. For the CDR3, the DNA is TGCAGCGTTCAGCTCACGGTCGCCTACAATGAGCAGTTCTTC.

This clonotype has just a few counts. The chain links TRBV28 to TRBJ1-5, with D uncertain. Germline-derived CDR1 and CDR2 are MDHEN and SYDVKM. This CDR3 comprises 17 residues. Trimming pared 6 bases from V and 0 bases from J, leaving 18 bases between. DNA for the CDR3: TGTGCCAGCAGCCCAACCCGGACGGCTTATAGCAATCAGCCCCAGCATTTT. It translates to CASSPTRTAYSNQPQHF.

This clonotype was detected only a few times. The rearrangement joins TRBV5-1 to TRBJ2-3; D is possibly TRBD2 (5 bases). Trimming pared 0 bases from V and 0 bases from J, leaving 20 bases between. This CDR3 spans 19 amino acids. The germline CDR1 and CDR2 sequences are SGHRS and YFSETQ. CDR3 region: CASSLERIFVGSSTDTQYF. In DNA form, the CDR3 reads TGCGCCAGCAGCTTGGAACGAATTTTTGTAGGGAGTAGCACAGATACGCAGTATTTT.

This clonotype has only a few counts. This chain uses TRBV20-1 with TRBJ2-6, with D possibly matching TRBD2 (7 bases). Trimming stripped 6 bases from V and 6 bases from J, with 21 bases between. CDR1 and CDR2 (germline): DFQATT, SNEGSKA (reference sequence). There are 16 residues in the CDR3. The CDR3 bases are TGCAGTGCACCCCACGCGGGGGCTGTCGAGGCCAACGTCCTGACTTTC. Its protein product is CSAPHAGAVEANVLTF.

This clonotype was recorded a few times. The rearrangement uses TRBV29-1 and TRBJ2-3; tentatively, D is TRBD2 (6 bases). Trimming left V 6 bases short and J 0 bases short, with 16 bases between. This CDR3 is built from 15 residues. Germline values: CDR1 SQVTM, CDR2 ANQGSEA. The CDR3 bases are TGCAGCGTAGCCCCCCTAGCGCGAAGCACAGATACGCAGTATTTT. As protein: CSVAPLARSTDTQYF.

CDR3 nucleotides: TGTGCCAGCAGTGGGTGGGACAGGGGGGTTGGAAAACTGTTTTTT. This translates into CASSGWDRGVGKLFF. This rearrangement joins TRBV12-3 or TRBV12-4 to TRBJ1-4; TRBD1 agrees at 11 bases. V lost 5 bases, J lost 10 bases, and 9 bases stayed unmatched. The CDR3 runs 15 residues.

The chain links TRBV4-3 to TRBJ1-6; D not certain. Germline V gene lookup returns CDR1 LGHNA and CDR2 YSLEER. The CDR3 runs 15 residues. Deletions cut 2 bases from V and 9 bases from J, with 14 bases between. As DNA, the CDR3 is TGCGCCAGCAGCCAAAGGATCGGCGCCTTTTCACCCCTCCACTTT. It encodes CASSQRIGAFSPLHF.

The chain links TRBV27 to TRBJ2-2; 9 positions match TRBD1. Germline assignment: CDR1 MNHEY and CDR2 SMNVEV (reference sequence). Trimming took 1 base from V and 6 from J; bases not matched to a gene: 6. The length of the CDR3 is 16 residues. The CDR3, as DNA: TGTGCCAGCAGTTTATTTGGGACAGGGATGGCCGGGGAGCTGTTTTTT. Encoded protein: CASSLFGTGMAGELFF.

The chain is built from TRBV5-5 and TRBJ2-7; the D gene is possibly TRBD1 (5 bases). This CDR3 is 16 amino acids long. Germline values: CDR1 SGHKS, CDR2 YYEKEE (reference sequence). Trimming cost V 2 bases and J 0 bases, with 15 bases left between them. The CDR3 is CASSFSLQDSSYEQYV. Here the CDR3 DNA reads TGTGCCAGCAGCTTTTCACTACAGGATAGCTCCTACGAGCAGTACGTC.

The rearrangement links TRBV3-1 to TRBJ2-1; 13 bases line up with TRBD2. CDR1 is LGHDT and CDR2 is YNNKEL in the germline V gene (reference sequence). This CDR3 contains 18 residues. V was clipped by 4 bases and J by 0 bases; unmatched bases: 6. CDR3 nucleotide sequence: TGTGCCAGCAGCCCAGGGACTAGCGGGACGAGCTCCTACAATGAGCAGTTCTTC. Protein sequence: CASSPGTSGTSSYNEQFF.

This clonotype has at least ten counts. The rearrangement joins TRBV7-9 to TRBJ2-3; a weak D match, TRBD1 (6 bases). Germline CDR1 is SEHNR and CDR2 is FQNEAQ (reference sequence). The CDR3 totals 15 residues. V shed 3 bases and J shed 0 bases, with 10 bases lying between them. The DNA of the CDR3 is TGTGCCAGCAGCTTGGGGGACACCAGCACAGATACGCAGTATTTT. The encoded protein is CASSLGDTSTDTQYF. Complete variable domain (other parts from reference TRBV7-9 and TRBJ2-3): DTGVSQNPRHKITKRGQNVTFRCDPISEHNRLYWYRQTLGQGPEFLTYFQNEAQLEKSRLLSDRFSAERPKGSFSTLEIQRTEQGDSAMYLCASSLGDTSTDTQYFGPGTRLTVL.

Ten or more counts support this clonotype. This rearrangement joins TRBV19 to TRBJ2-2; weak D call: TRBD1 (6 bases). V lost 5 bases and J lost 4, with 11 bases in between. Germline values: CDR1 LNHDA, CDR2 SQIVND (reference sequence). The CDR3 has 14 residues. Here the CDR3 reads CASSGVGGTGELFF. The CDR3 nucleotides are TGTGCCAGTAGTGGGGTAGGGGGCACCGGGGAGCTGTTTTTT.

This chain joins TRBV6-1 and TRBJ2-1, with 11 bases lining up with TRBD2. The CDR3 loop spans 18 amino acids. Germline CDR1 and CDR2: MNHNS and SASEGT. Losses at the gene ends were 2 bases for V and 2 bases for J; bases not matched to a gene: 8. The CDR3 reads CASSELAGGAPPYNEQFF. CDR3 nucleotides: TGTGCCAGCAGTGAACTAGCGGGGGGTGCCCCCCCCTACAATGAGCAGTTCTTC.